A selection of T cell receptor beta chains follows, all from one sample in a study of T cells in Graves' hyperthyroidism and ophthalmopathy. TCRdb reprocessed the multiplex PCR reads via MiXCR and lists one record per CDR3 protein. The table includes 480,000 or so distinct CDR3 sequences, 40% to 55% detected once. Sequencing was carried out using peripheral blood or thyroid tissue (not recorded which). These receptors were obtained from an adult woman with Graves' disease, either hyperthyroidism or ophthalmopathy (not recorded which). Each CDR3 is given with its conserved first and last residue. The D gene is left open where the match is weak. Rows may omit the clone size; those that give it use once, few, many or a size class.

TRBV19	.	.	TRBJ1-2	CASTGAYGYTF	TGTGCCAGTACCGGAGCCTATGGCTACACCTTC
TRBV20-1	.	.	TRBJ1-1	CSALGPEGAEAFF	TGCAGTGCCCTCGGGCCGGAGGGAGCCGAAGCTTTCTTT
TRBV20-1	many	.	TRBJ2-2	CSATRTLNTGELFF	TGCAGTGCCACCCGCACTTTGAACACCGGGGAGCTGTTTTTT
TRBV29-1	.	.	TRBJ1-2	CSVETADYGYTF	TGCAGCGTTGAGACAGCAGACTATGGCTACACCTTC
TRBV2	many	.	TRBJ1-4	CASRPGTTQGMVFF	TGTGCCAGTCGACCCGGGACAACTCAGGGGATGGTGTTTTTT
TRBV20-1	many	.	TRBJ2-5	CSASENQETQYF	TGCAGTGCTAGTGAAAATCAAGAGACCCAGTACTTC
TRBV2	many	.	TRBJ2-2	CASSSSAASTGELFF	TGTGCCAGCAGTTCTAGCGCAGCCAGCACCGGAGAGCTGTTTTTT
TRBV4-1	many	TRBD2	TRBJ2-5	CASSQGLAGPGTQYF	TGCGCCAGCAGCCAAGGACTAGCGGGCCCAGGGACCCAGTACTTC
TRBV7-2	.	TRBD1	TRBJ2-7	CASSFQTGGGTYSYEQYF	TGTGCCAGCAGCTTCCAGACAGGGGGCGGGACCTACTCCTACGAGCAGTACTTC
TRBV15	.	.	TRBJ1-5	CATSRAQGQPQHF	TGTGCCACCAGCAGAGCTCAGGGTCAGCCCCAGCATTTT
TRBV29-1	many	.	TRBJ1-1	CSVQQGTEAFF	TGCAGCGTTCAACAGGGCACTGAAGCTTTCTTT
TRBV4-3	.	.	TRBJ2-5	CASSQMGYEETQYF	TGCGCCAGCAGCCAGATGGGATACGAAGAGACCCAGTACTTC
TRBV25-1	few	TRBD1	TRBJ1-1	CASIGTGHTEAFF	TGTGCCAGCATCGGGACAGGGCACACTGAAGCTTTCTTT
TRBV29-1	.	.	TRBJ2-7	CSVEGPGSRPYEQYF	TGCAGCGTTGAAGGGCCGGGGTCACGCCCTTACGAGCAGTACTTC
TRBV3-1	.	TRBD2	TRBJ2-2	CASSPRALAGTGELFF	TGTGCCAGCAGCCCTAGAGCCCTAGCGGGTACCGGGGAGCTGTTTTTT
TRBV7-8	few	.	TRBJ2-7	CASSSRQRYEQYF	TGTGCCAGCAGCTCCCGACAGCGCTACGAGCAGTACTTC
TRBV20-1	.	.	TRBJ1-5	CSLNRAQPQHF	TGCAGTCTTAACAGGGCTCAGCCCCAGCATTTT
TRBV7-2	.	TRBD2	TRBJ2-2	CASSLRSGRAGGELFF	TGTGCCAGCAGCTTACGTAGCGGGAGGGCCGGCGGGGAGCTGTTTTTT
TRBV10-2	.	TRBD1	TRBJ1-6	CASSGTGRSPLHF	TGCGCCAGCAGCGGGACAGGGCGTTCACCCCTCCACTTT
TRBV10-3	once	TRBD1	TRBJ1-2	CAIRPKPGQGYTF	TGTGCCATCAGACCTAAACCGGGACAGGGTTACACCTTC
TRBV5-1	.	.	TRBJ1-1	CASSLGNARAGRDTEAFF	TGCGCCAGCAGCTTGGGCAATGCGAGGGCGGGAAGGGACACTGAAGCTTTCTTT